One and the same sample provided the 7 T cell receptor beta chains below, sequenced in a study of neoadjuvant anti-PD-1 for oral cavity cancer. Sequencing was performed with immunoSEQ multiplex PCR; in TCRdb, only in-frame clones are kept and a portion is missing. Among about 14,000 clones listed, around 74% were seen once. The time point here: after neoadjuvant nivolumab, at surgical resection. The material sequenced was PBMCs, taken after nivolumab (anti-PD-1) treatment. The receptors here all came from a person aged 40 to 85 with oral cavity squamous cell carcinoma.

The CDR3 sequence is CASSSIGNTEAFF. CDR3 nucleotides: TGTGCCAGCAGCTCCATAGGGAACACTGAAGCTTTCTTT. The rearrangement links TRBV6-1 to TRBJ1-1; no clear D. Trimming took off 6 bases at V and 1 base at J, with 9 bases between the two ends. CDR3 length: 13 residues. Germline-derived CDR1 and CDR2 are MNHNS and SASEGT.

The genes are TRBV10-1 and TRBJ2-2; no definite D call. The germline gives CDR1 WNHNN, CDR2 SYGVQD (reference sequence). The CDR3 is 13 residues long. V was trimmed by 2 bases and J by 8 bases, leaving 9 bases between them. DNA for the CDR3: TGCGCCAGCAGTGAGAACGGCGGAGGGGAGCTGTTTTTT. Its protein is CASSENGGGELFF.

The chain combines TRBV5-1 with TRBJ1-1, with 8 bases matching TRBD1. The J segment lost 4 bases and the V segment lost 8 bases, leaving 1 base of the junction unmatched. CDR1 and CDR2 from the germline V gene are SGHRS and YFSETQ. The CDR3 consists of 11 residues. In DNA form, the CDR3 reads TGCGCCAGTCAGGGGGCCACTGAAGCTTTCTTT. Encoded protein: CASQGATEAFF.

This chain uses TRBV27 with TRBJ2-3; D perhaps matches TRBD2 (6 bases). From germline, CDR1 is MNHEY and CDR2 SMNVEV (reference sequence). The V end was cut by 6 bases, the J end by 6 bases, with 28 bases between. The CDR3 spans 18 residues. The CDR3 reads CASSLILPLAPLGDTQYF. CDR3 coding DNA: TGTGCCAGCAGCCTAATTCTACCTCTAGCGCCACTGGGGGATACGCAGTATTTT.

The chain uses TRBV11-2 and TRBJ2-1, with 10 bases identical to TRBD1. This CDR3 has 15 residues. CDR1 and CDR2 from the germline V gene are SGHAT and FQNNGV. V shed 4 bases, J shed 4 bases, and the junction held 4 bases outside the gene matches. CDR3 DNA sequence: TGTGCCAGCAGCTCGGACAGGGGGGGATACAATGAGCAGTTCTTC. It translates to CASSSDRGGYNEQFF.

The V call is TRBV29-1, the J call TRBJ2-1, with a tentative D call TRBD2 (5 bases). The CDR3 totals 12 residues. Trimming removed 2 bases at V and 6 bases at J, with 8 bases between. Germline CDR1 reads SQVTM; CDR2 reads ANQGSEA. Here the CDR3 reads CSVERLFNEQFF. DNA for the CDR3: TGCAGCGTTGAAAGACTATTCAATGAGCAGTTCTTC.

The count of this clone is one. CDR3: CASSLKGYEQYF. The CDR3 coding sequence is TGTGCCAGCAGTTTGAAGGGGTACGAGCAGTACTTC. V gene TRBV27 combines with J gene TRBJ2-7; a weak D match, TRBD1 (5 bases). The CDR3 length is 12 residues. The germline CDR1 and CDR2 sequences are MNHEY and SMNVEV (reference sequence). V lost 3 bases, J lost 4 bases, and 7 bases lay in between.